This T cell receptor (beta chain) was identified during a study of human T cells and chemical hapten exposure. Study-wide findings and caveats: PT1 expanded TCR counts and patch test score correlated positively. Sensitization with DPC brought no change to TCRs above 1 in 1000 in frequency. Expanded TCRs grouped into significantly more large CDR3 similarity clusters than controls produced. Alopecia in all donors means immunity may differ from healthy individuals.

Time point defined: patch test 1, 2 weeks after DPC sensitization. As to treatment: therapeutic diphenylcyclopropenone sensitization with weekly scalp DPC. With respect to this clonotype: The antigen is undetermined.

TCRdb redid the calling of the RACE reads with MiXCR, one entry per CDR3 protein. The data contain about 360,000 distinct CDR3 sequences, approximately 5% of them singletons. Between the trimmed V and J ends, which lost 0 bases and 14 bases, there was a span of 20 bases. Per germline, CDR1 KGHSH and CDR2 LQKENI. This CDR3 spans 16 amino acids. The clonotype originates from a woman aged 45-65 years with alopecia areata. Some clones in this sample may be carry-over from other donors' samples. Sequenced material: whole blood, taken in connection with sensitization to the hapten diphenylcyclopropenone (DPC). The chain employs TRBV18 and TRBJ1-6, with D tentatively TRBD1 (5 bases). The DNA for the CDR3 is TGTGCCAGCTCACCACCGGGGGACCCATTCCAGATCACCCTCCACTTT. Its protein product is CASSPPGDPFQITLHF.